Following are 26 T cell receptor beta chains from one sample sequenced in a study of T cell responses to AZD1222 COVID-19 vaccine. Generated by immunoSEQ multiplex PCR, the TCRdb table keeps only in-frame clones and is missing some. The data contain around 100,000 clones, 80% to 95% of them singletons. Sequences were derived from peripheral blood, sampled on day 0 of AZD1222 vaccination. The source of these receptors is an adult in good health.

The V and J genes are TRBV6-6 and TRBJ2-1; D is unresolved. V was shortened by 7 bases and J by 5 bases, with 15 bases between the two germline ends. The CDR3 length is 14 residues. Per germline, CDR1 MNHNY and CDR2 SVGAGI (reference sequence). DNA of the CDR3: TGTGCCAGCACCTATCCTACCCCGAACAATGAGCAGTTCTTC. Protein: CASTYPTPNNEQFF.

This chain connects TRBV21-1 to TRBJ2-3; TRBD1, the D gene given by the table, was not confirmed from the DNA. TRBV21-1 is a recognized pseudogene. This CDR3 is built from 17 residues. This chain's CDR3 is CASTFYWDSKSTDTQYF. The CDR3, as DNA: TGTGCCAGCACCTTTTATTGGGACAGTAAATCCACAGATACGCAGTATTTT.

This chain connects TRBV6-5 to TRBJ2-7; either TRBD1 or TRBD2 may supply D (6 bases each). Per the germline V gene, CDR1 is MNHEY and CDR2 is SVGAGI. The CDR3 totals 13 residues. V shed 10 bases and J shed 2 bases, with 15 bases lying between them. The CDR3 is CATLGGSTYEQYF. In nucleotides, the CDR3 is TGTGCCACCTTAGGGGGGTCCACCTACGAGCAGTACTTC.

The genes are TRBV18 and TRBJ2-7, with D perhaps TRBD1 (5 bases). The germline V gene has CDR1 KGHSH and CDR2 LQKENI. The CDR3 contains 14 residues. V dropped 2 bases and J dropped 5 bases, with 13 bases sitting between them. CDR3 nucleotide sequence: TGTGCCAGCTCACCAGGTCCAGGGTCGGACGAGCAGTACTTC. Translated, it gives CASSPGPGSDEQYF.

The rearrangement links TRBV7-9 to TRBJ2-3; D might be TRBD1 or TRBD2, each matching 5 bases. CDR3 length: 16 amino acids. The germline CDR1 and CDR2 sequences are SEHNR and FQNEAQ (reference sequence). V was trimmed by 3 bases and J by 3 bases, leaving 16 bases between them. CDR3 region: CASSLRRGVMTDTQYF. CDR3 bases: TGTGCCAGCAGCTTGCGTCGGGGCGTAATGACAGATACGCAGTATTTT.

The chain employs TRBV15 and TRBJ2-7, with D unclear. Trimming removed 0 bases from V and 3 bases from J, with 15 bases in between. The CDR3 loop spans 16 amino acids. CDR1 LNHNV and CDR2 YYDKDF come from the germline V gene (reference sequence). CDR3 DNA sequence: TGTGCCACCAGCAGAGAAAGGGCTACTAATAGCTACGAGCAGTACTTC. It codes for CATSRERATNSYEQYF.

The V call is TRBV10-2, the J call TRBJ1-1, with unresolved D. The CDR3 runs to 12 residues. V lost 3 bases and J lost 3, with 5 bases in between. CDR1 WSHSY and CDR2 SAAADI come from the germline V gene. The CDR3 region is CASSDGYTEAFF. The CDR3 DNA is TGCGCCAGCAGTGACGGGTACACTGAAGCTTTCTTT.

The chain links TRBV19 to TRBJ1-1, with D perhaps TRBD1 (5 bases). The CDR3 extends over 15 amino acids. Deletions cut 1 base from V and 1 base from J, with 10 bases between. From germline, CDR1 is LNHDA and CDR2 SQIVND (reference sequence). The CDR3 bases are TGTGCCAGTAGTATAGGGGGACGACGGAACACTGAAGCTTTCTTT. Encoded protein: CASSIGGRRNTEAFF.

This clone was recorded only once. The V gene is TRBV5-1, the J gene TRBJ2-1, with D tentatively TRBD2 (5 bases). Germline V gene sequence: CDR1 SGHRS, CDR2 YFSETQ. This CDR3 comprises 16 residues. V lost 4 bases and J lost 4, with 18 bases in between. Here the CDR3 DNA reads TGCGCCAGCAGCAGCCCTAGCCGGCAATTTTACAATGAGCAGTTCTTC. Translated, it gives CASSSPSRQFYNEQFF.

The chain employs TRBV2 and TRBJ1-2, with a weak D call TRBD1 (6 bases). Between the trimmed V and J ends, which lost 1 base and 8 bases, there was a span of 8 bases. Germline CDR1 reads SNHLY; CDR2 reads FYNNEI. The length of the CDR3 is 12 residues. The CDR3 reads CASSEVGGGYTF. The CDR3 nucleotides are TGTGCCAGCAGTGAAGTGGGGGGCGGCTACACCTTC.

The chain is built from TRBV28 and TRBJ1-2; no firm D call. V was shortened by 3 bases and J by 3 bases, with 11 bases between the two germline ends. The CDR3 loop spans 14 amino acids. Germline CDR1 MDHEN, CDR2 SYDVKM. The CDR3: CASSFGRAYYGYTF. For the CDR3, the DNA is TGTGCCAGCAGTTTTGGACGGGCATACTATGGCTACACCTTC.

The rearrangement joins TRBV5-1 to TRBJ2-3; possibly TRBD1 for D (5 bases). Trimming stripped 1 base from V and 4 bases from J, with 13 bases between. Per the germline V gene, CDR1 is SGHRS and CDR2 is YFSETQ. This CDR3 contains 15 residues. In DNA form, the CDR3 reads TGCGCCAGCAGCTTGTCCTCAGGGCGTCCAGATACGCAGTATTTT. Amino acids: CASSLSSGRPDTQYF.

V usage is TRBV28 and J usage is TRBJ2-5; D possibly corresponds to TRBD2 (6 bases). Looked up from germline, CDR1 is MDHEN and CDR2 is SYDVKM. The ends were cut back, 6 bases at V and 6 bases at J, with 14 bases in the middle. The CDR3 totals 13 residues. The CDR3 nucleotides read TGTGCCAGCAGGGAGGGACCATCCAAGACCCAGTACTTC. Translation gives CASREGPSKTQYF.

The rearrangement joins TRBV5-1 to TRBJ2-3, with TRBD2 matching over 15 bases. V lost 3 bases and J lost 0; bases outside the gene matches: 8. Germline CDR1 and CDR2: SGHRS and YFSETQ. This CDR3 has 19 amino acids. CDR3 bases: TGCGCCAGCAGCTGGACTAGCGGGAGGGCCTTAGCCAGCACAGATACGCAGTATTTT. Translation gives CASSWTSGRALASTDTQYF.

About this clone: Compared with germline, one end of the junction differs, possibly owing to a read error. The genes are TRBV6-2 or TRBV6-3 and TRBJ2-2; D might be TRBD2 (5 bases). This CDR3 is 14 amino acids long. Germline-derived CDR1 and CDR2 are MNHEY and SVGEGT. DNA of the CDR3: TGTGCCAGCAATTACCGGGATCCGGCCTGGGAGCTGTTTTTT. Protein sequence: CASNYRDPAWELFF.

The chain uses TRBV19 and TRBJ1-2; a possible D gene is TRBD1 (6 bases). CDR1 LNHDA and CDR2 SQIVND come from the germline V gene (reference sequence). This CDR3 comprises 13 residues. V was shortened by 5 bases and J by 14 bases, with 21 bases between the two germline ends. CDR3 loop: CASSQQGWPGETF. CDR3 bases: TGTGCCAGTAGTCAACAGGGCTGGCCAGGAGAGACCTTC.

This chain joins TRBV19 and TRBJ1-1, with unresolved D. V lost 10 bases and J lost 0, with 12 bases in between. The germline V gene encodes CDR1 LNHDA and CDR2 SQIVND (reference sequence). The CDR3 spans 13 residues. CDR3 loop: CATRPLMNTEAFF. DNA for the CDR3: TGTGCCACCCGACCCCTGATGAACACTGAAGCTTTCTTT.

The V call is TRBV7-2, the J call TRBJ2-2; D gene unclear. Trimming left V 1 base short and J 6 bases short, with 6 bases between. Germline values: CDR1 SGHTA, CDR2 FQGNSA. This CDR3 has 13 amino acids. The CDR3 nucleotides are TGTGCCAGCAGCTTAGAAGGGTCCGGGGAGCTGTTTTTT. Its protein is CASSLEGSGELFF.

The genes are TRBV3-1 (or the pseudogene TRBV3-2) and TRBJ2-3; tentative D call: TRBD2 (5 bases). CDR3 length: 16 residues. Trimming removed 4 bases at V and 0 bases at J, with 14 bases between. From germline, CDR1 is LGHDT and CDR2 YNNKEL (reference sequence). For the CDR3, the DNA is TGTGCCAGCAGCCCCTCCTTCGGCGGGAGCACAGATACGCAGTATTTT. Translation gives CASSPSFGGSTDTQYF.

CDR3 sequence reads: CASSNRRSGGPQHF. CDR3 bases: TGTGCCAGCAGCAACAGGCGCTCGGGGGGGCCCCAGCATTTT. The chain joins TRBV4-2 to TRBJ1-5, with D tentatively TRBD1 (5 bases). Trimming shortened V by 5 bases and J by 9 bases, and 17 bases separated the two germline ends. Per the germline V gene, CDR1 is LGHNA and CDR2 is YNFKEQ. The CDR3 runs to 14 residues.

The J gene is TRBJ2-4, the V gene TRBV5-5; D is unclear. Between the trimmed V and J ends, which lost 0 bases and 11 bases, there was a span of 15 bases. CDR3 length: 14 residues. Germline V gene data show CDR1 as SGHKS and CDR2 as YYEKEE (reference sequence). The CDR3 is CASSLESEVPFQYF. CDR3 DNA sequence: TGTGCCAGCAGCTTGGAGTCAGAGGTCCCATTTCAGTACTTC.

V and J are TRBV6-6 and TRBJ2-1; TRBD2 matches at 7 bases. CDR1 MNHNY and CDR2 SVGAGI come from the germline V gene (reference sequence). With 5 bases clipped from V and 0 bases from J, the junction kept 1 base outside the gene matches. CDR3 length equals 14 residues. The CDR3 DNA reads as TGTGCCAGCAGTGGCGGGGGCTCCTACAATGAGCAGTTCTTC. Protein sequence: CASSGGGSYNEQFF.

This chain connects TRBV27 to TRBJ2-1, with TRBD2 matching 7 bases. CDR3 length: 13 residues. The germline V gene encodes CDR1 MNHEY and CDR2 SMNVEV (reference sequence). V lost 4 bases to trimming and J lost 9 bases; unmatched junction nucleotides: 6. The CDR3: CASSSVWTSEQFF. DNA for the CDR3: TGTGCCAGCAGTTCCGTTTGGACTAGTGAGCAGTTCTTC.

The chain uses TRBV2 and TRBJ1-1; D gene ambiguous. The ends were cut back, 2 bases at V and 0 bases at J, with 7 bases in the middle. Germline CDR1 is SNHLY and CDR2 is FYNNEI. The CDR3 extends over 14 amino acids. The DNA of the CDR3 is TGTGCCAGCAGTGAAATGGGGATGAACACTGAAGCTTTCTTT. Translation: CASSEMGMNTEAFF.

Only a few counts were recorded for this clone. This rearrangement joins TRBV19 to TRBJ1-1; 9 nucleotides align to TRBD1. Germline CDR1 and CDR2: LNHDA and SQIVND (reference sequence). The CDR3 contains 16 residues. V dropped 6 bases and J dropped 0; count of bases not matched to a gene: 8. The CDR3 coding sequence is TGTGCCAGTAGCACCCTGGACAGGGGCCTGAACACTGAAGCTTTCTTT. It specifies CASSTLDRGLNTEAFF.

The rearrangement joins TRBV21-1 to TRBJ1-5; the table gives TRBD1 as D, unverified against the DNA. TRBV21-1 is described as a pseudogene. The CDR3 runs to 15 residues. The CDR3 DNA reads as TGTGCCAGCAGCAAAGAGACAGGCCATCTTCAGCCCCAGCATTTT. As protein: CASSKETGHLQPQHF.